A selection of T cell receptor beta chains follows, all from one sample in a study of control samples from healthy donors and cancer patients. Assay used: immunoSEQ multiplex PCR; TCRdb lists only in-frame clones, some missing. The table includes just under 65,000 clones, almost 85% detected once. Material for sequencing was blood. Every receptor here comes from a man in his forties in good health. The CDR3 runs from the conserved cysteine through the conserved F or W. A D gene is named only where the DNA matches it firmly. Size is stated for part of the rows, as once, few or many counts, or as a class when the clone is expanded.

.	TRBV3-1/TRBV3-2	.	TRBJ1-2	CASSQDGLPNYGYTF	TGTGCCAGCAGCCAAGACGGCCTACCCAACTATGGCTACACCTTC
few	TRBV25-1	TRBD2	TRBJ2-7	CASSERKRDSYEQYF	TGTGCCAGCAGTGAAAGAAAGCGGGACTCCTACGAGCAGTACTTC
.	TRBV6-4	.	TRBJ2-3	CASSDQGRETDTQYF	TGTGCCAGCAGTGACCAGGGACGAGAGACAGATACGCAGTATTTT
.	TRBV13	.	TRBJ1-1	CASSLGVYEAPAFF	TGTGCCAGCAGCTTAGGGGTGTATGAGGCCCCGGCTTTCTTT
few	TRBV9	TRBD1	TRBJ1-2	CASSVSPGSRTGGAGYTF	TGTGCCAGCAGCGTCTCCCCCGGAAGCCGGACAGGGGGCGCGGGCTACACCTTC
.	TRBV27	.	TRBJ2-3	CASSINRGLRADTQYF	TGTGCCAGCAGTATTAACAGGGGACTGAGGGCAGATACGCAGTATTTT
once	TRBV5-1	.	TRBJ2-2	CASSERNTGELFF	TGCGCCAGCAGCGAGAGGAACACCGGGGAGCTGTTTTTT
.	TRBV20-1	.	TRBJ2-1	CSASGGAFSFEQFF	TGCAGTGCTAGTGGGGGGGCCTTTAGTTTTGAGCAGTTCTTC
.	TRBV13	TRBD2	TRBJ2-5	CASSLSRAGGETQYF	TGTGCCAGCAGCTTATCTCGGGCGGGAGGAGAGACCCAGTACTTC
once	TRBV2	.	TRBJ2-7	CASRPGVNSYEQYF	TGTGCCAGCCGTCCGGGGGTTAATTCCTACGAGCAGTACTTC
.	TRBV10-3	.	TRBJ1-3	CAISESGRSSGNTIYF	TGTGCCATCAGTGAGTCGGGCAGGTCCTCTGGAAACACCATATATTTT
.	TRBV15	.	TRBJ1-4	CATSRDGGPNEKLFF	TGTGCCACCAGCAGAGATGGGGGCCCTAATGAAAAACTGTTTTTT
.	TRBV4-3	.	TRBJ1-3	CASSQEVRGFGNTIYF	TGCGCCAGCAGCCAAGAAGTGCGGGGGTTCGGAAACACCATATATTTT
once	TRBV6-5	TRBD1	TRBJ2-5	CASSRGTGQETQYF	TGTGCCAGCAGCCGCGGGACAGGGCAAGAGACCCAGTACTTC
.	TRBV30	.	TRBJ2-2	CAWSAGSSNTGELFF	TGTGCCTGGAGTGCCGGGAGCTCGAACACCGGGGAGCTGTTTTTT
.	TRBV18	TRBD1	TRBJ2-7	CASSPKPEGQGPPGHEQYF	TGTGCCAGCTCACCAAAACCGGAGGGACAGGGACCCCCGGGGCACGAGCAGTACTTC
.	TRBV7-2	TRBD1	TRBJ2-7	CASSRTGGTYEQYF	TGTGCCAGCAGCAGGACAGGGGGGACCTACGAGCAGTACTTC
.	TRBV20-1	.	TRBJ2-1	CSASSPRDSSSPRNEQFF	TGCAGTGCTAGTAGTCCCCGCGACAGTTCTAGCCCTCGGAATGAGCAGTTCTTC
once	TRBV13	.	TRBJ1-6	CASSLRTLRSYNSPLHF	TGTGCCAGCAGCCTTAGGACACTCCGCTCCTATAATTCACCCCTCCACTTT
.	TRBV14	.	TRBJ1-1	CASSQDGSISLAFF	TGTGCCAGCAGCCAAGATGGGAGCATTTCTCTAGCTTTCTTT
.	TRBV7-8	TRBD2	TRBJ2-5	CASSRLLAPPQETQYF	TGTGCCAGCAGCCGCCTACTAGCGCCACCTCAAGAGACCCAGTACTTC
.	TRBV7-9	.	TRBJ1-5	CASSSQGGNQPQHF	TGTGCCAGCAGCTCACAGGGAGGCAATCAGCCCCAGCATTTT
.	TRBV7-2	.	TRBJ2-7	CASSLNGYSSYEQYF	TGTGCCAGCAGCTTAAACGGTTACAGCTCCTACGAGCAGTACTTC
.	TRBV7-9	.	TRBJ2-5	CASSLGMQETQYF	TGTGCCAGCAGCTTAGGTATGCAAGAGACCCAGTACTTC
once	TRBV11-2	.	TRBJ1-3	CASSLDLPRGNTIYF	TGTGCCAGCAGCTTAGATCTGCCCCGTGGAAACACCATATATTTT
few	TRBV5-8	TRBD1	TRBJ1-5	CASSLGQVLGNQPQHF	TGTGCCAGCAGCCTAGGACAGGTTTTGGGCAATCAGCCCCAGCATTTT
.	TRBV10-1	.	TRBJ2-5	CARPHRELETQYF	TGCGCCAGACCTCACAGGGAACTGGAGACCCAGTACTTC
.	TRBV27	TRBD1	TRBJ1-1	CASSRDRGGNTEAFF	TGTGCCAGCAGTCGCGACAGGGGGGGGAACACTGAAGCTTTCTTT
.	TRBV11-3	.	TRBJ2-7	CASSLVRGPYEQYF	TGTGCCAGCAGCTTAGTCCGAGGGCCCTACGAGCAGTACTTC
.	TRBV6-5	.	TRBJ1-2	CASSYRARADGYTF	TGTGCCAGCAGTTACAGGGCGAGGGCCGATGGCTACACCTTC
.	TRBV5-6	TRBD1	TRBJ2-6	CASSLGQGARSGANVLTF	TGTGCCAGCAGCTTGGGACAGGGGGCCCGCTCTGGGGCCAACGTCCTGACTTTC
once	TRBV4-1	.	TRBJ1-2	CASSQAGAGRTNYGYTF	TGCGCCAGCAGCCAGGCCGGCGCGGGACGGACAAACTATGGCTACACCTTC
.	TRBV30	.	TRBJ2-3	CAWSVWGASGATDTQYF	TGTGCCTGGAGTGTATGGGGGGCTAGCGGAGCCACAGATACGCAGTATTTT
.	TRBV5-1	.	TRBJ1-5	CASTLDSSSNQPQHF	TGCGCCAGCACCCTGGACTCGAGCAGCAATCAGCCCCAGCATTTT
.	TRBV11-2	.	TRBJ1-2	CASSLEATGNNYGYTF	TGTGCCAGCAGCTTAGAGGCTACAGGGAATAACTATGGCTACACCTTC
.	TRBV5-8	.	TRBJ2-3	CASSFGLFTDTQYF	TGTGCCAGCAGCTTTGGACTATTCACAGATACGCAGTATTTT
.	TRBV3-1/TRBV3-2	.	TRBJ2-2	CASSLSTVSGELFF	TGTGCCAGCAGCCTTTCTACAGTGTCCGGGGAGCTGTTTTTT
.	TRBV6-2/TRBV6-3	TRBD1	TRBJ1-2	CASSLNRGYYGYTF	TGTGCCAGCAGCCTAAACAGGGGTTACTATGGCTACACCTTC
.	TRBV11-2	.	TRBJ1-1	CASSDQRDTEAFF	TGTGCCAGCAGCGACCAGAGGGACACTGAAGCTTTCTTT
.	TRBV19	.	TRBJ2-5	CASSISGEGGVTQYF	TGTGCCAGTAGTATTTCGGGGGAAGGAGGCGTGACCCAGTACTTC
.	TRBV11-3	.	TRBJ2-3	CASSGRAGSTDTQYF	TGTGCCAGCAGCGGGCGGGCGGGCAGCACAGATACGCAGTATTTT
.	TRBV5-4	.	TRBJ2-6	CASSLRQTPVSGANVLTF	TGTGCCAGCAGCTTAAGACAGACCCCCGTCTCTGGGGCCAACGTCCTGACTTTC
.	TRBV11-2	TRBD2	TRBJ2-1	CASSRPSGMGNEQFF	TGTGCCAGCAGCCGACCTAGCGGGATGGGAAATGAGCAGTTCTTC
.	TRBV19	.	TRBJ2-7	CASSMGRISYEQYF	TGTGCCAGTAGTATGGGGAGGATCTCCTACGAGCAGTACTTC
few	TRBV7-9	.	TRBJ1-2	CASSVNYGYTF	TGTGCCAGCAGCGTGAACTATGGCTACACCTTC
.	TRBV30	TRBD2	TRBJ2-7	CAWTRTSGSYAQYF	TGTGCCTGGACACGGACTAGCGGGAGCTACGCGCAGTACTTC
.	TRBV11-2	TRBD1	TRBJ1-2	CASSKGTGDYGYTF	TGTGCCAGCAGCAAAGGGACAGGGGACTATGGCTACACCTTC
few	TRBV19	TRBD1	TRBJ1-2	CASSERGTGEGYTF	TGTGCCAGTAGTGAAAGGGGGACAGGGGAAGGCTACACCTTC
.	TRBV11-3	.	TRBJ2-5	CASSLGDTRFQETQYF	TGTGCCAGCAGCTTAGGGGACACCCGCTTCCAAGAGACCCAGTACTTC
.	TRBV2	TRBD1	TRBJ2-5	CASNSGQGAQETQYF	TGTGCCAGCAATTCGGGACAGGGGGCCCAGGAGACCCAGTACTTC